Shown below are 19 T cell receptor beta chains from a single sample sequenced in a study of response to subunit inactivated influenza vaccine. TCRdb independently ran MiXCR on the RT-PCR reads; one entry per CDR3 protein. The sample yields around 490,000 distinct CDR3 sequences, under 9% seen once. The sequencing here drew on PBMCs from blood, taken around 2 years after vaccination. The origin of the receptors is a man aged 45 to 70 who received an inactivated influenza vaccine.

Many counts were recorded for this clonotype. The chain is built from TRBV11-2 and TRBJ2-7, with unresolved D. V was pared by 1 base and J by 3 bases, with 7 bases between. Germline assignment: CDR1 SGHAT and CDR2 FQNNGV. This CDR3 region has 13 residues. The CDR3 loop is CASSLGSFYEQYF. Here the CDR3 DNA reads TGTGCCAGCAGCTTAGGATCTTTCTACGAGCAGTACTTC.

This clonotype was seen only a few times. The chain links TRBV2 to TRBJ2-7, with D hard to call. The CDR3 extends over 14 amino acids. The V gene lost 6 bases and the J gene lost 1 base, with 13 bases spanning the gap. Germline CDR1 is SNHLY and CDR2 is FYNNEI. CDR3 protein: CASRPSAQSYEQYF. The CDR3 coding sequence is TGTGCCAGCAGGCCATCGGCTCAGTCCTACGAGCAGTACTTC.

This clonotype came up many times. The V gene is TRBV3-1, the J gene TRBJ2-3; 7 bases agree with TRBD2. V was clipped by 2 bases and J by 11 bases; unmatched bases: 7. The germline CDR1 and CDR2 sequences are LGHDT and YNNKEL (reference sequence). The CDR3 is 13 residues long. CDR3 amino acids: CASSQLREVKQYF. For the CDR3, the DNA is TGTGCCAGCAGCCAACTCCGGGAGGTGAAGCAGTATTTT.

This clonotype was detected a few times. This chain links TRBV7-6 with TRBJ1-2, with D possibly TRBD1 on 5 matching bases. The CDR3 covers 14 residues. Germline lookup yields CDR1 SGHVS and CDR2 FNYEAQ. The V end lost 5 bases, the J end lost 3 bases, and 13 bases lay between the germline ends. Written as DNA, the CDR3 is TGTGCCAGCAGCGATCAGGGAAAGGACTATGGCTACACCTTC. It translates to CASSDQGKDYGYTF.

This clonotype was seen only a few times. This chain links TRBV5-1 with TRBJ1-1, with D possibly being TRBD1 (5 bases). The CDR3 contains 14 residues. Germline loops: CDR1 SGHRS, CDR2 YFSETQ. The V gene lost 1 base and the J gene lost 5 bases, with 12 bases spanning the gap. CDR3 coding DNA: TGCGCCAGCAGCTTGTTGCCGGAGGGGACTGAAGCTTTCTTT. Amino acid sequence: CASSLLPEGTEAFF.

In this sample, this clonotype turned up many times. The chain recombines TRBV5-1 with TRBJ2-5; perhaps D is TRBD1 or TRBD2 (7 bases each). The germline V gene has CDR1 SGHRS and CDR2 YFSETQ. Trimming removed 0 bases at V and 2 bases at J, with 11 bases between. The CDR3 sequence is 15 residues long. The CDR3 protein is CASSLAQGGQETQYF. Written as DNA, the CDR3 is TGCGCCAGCAGCTTGGCCCAGGGGGGGCAAGAGACCCAGTACTTC.

This clonotype was detected only a few times. The chain couples TRBV4-3 to TRBJ1-6; D uncertain. The CDR3 loop spans 14 amino acids. V lost 0 bases and J 7 bases, leaving 7 bases between the germline ends. CDR1 LGHNA and CDR2 YSLEER come from the germline V gene. The CDR3 loop is CASSQENKNSPLHF. The CDR3 DNA reads as TGCGCCAGCAGCCAAGAGAATAAAAATTCACCCCTCCACTTT.

The chain is built from TRBV5-6 and TRBJ1-1; D is unresolved. V dropped 4 bases and J dropped 7 bases, with 17 bases sitting between them. The CDR3 is made up of 14 amino acids. CDR1 is SGHDT, CDR2 YYEEEE, per germline. The CDR3 loop reads CASSRGYGTFEAFF. As DNA, the CDR3 is TGTGCCAGCAGCCGGGGTTACGGAACGTTTGAAGCTTTCTTT.

This clonotype was observed many times. CDR3 sequence reads: CASSYGVQQSLYF. In DNA form, the CDR3 reads TGTGCCAGCAGTTACGGGGTTCAACAGTCTCTGTACTTC. This chain uses TRBV6-5 with TRBJ2-4; unclear D gene. Germline CDR1 is MNHEY and CDR2 is SVGAGI. Between the trimmed V and J ends, which lost 2 bases and 15 bases, there was a span of 17 bases. The CDR3 runs 13 residues.

This rearrangement joins TRBV6-1 to TRBJ2-1; the match to TRBD2 covers 11 bases. CDR1 and CDR2 from the germline V gene are MNHNS and SASEGT. V was clipped by 6 bases and J by 9 bases; unmatched bases: 7. CDR3 length: 14 amino acids. The CDR3 region has the DNA TGTGCCAGCAGCCTAACTAGCGGGGGAATTGAGCAGTTCTTC. Translated, it gives CASSLTSGGIEQFF.

The genes are TRBV24-1 and TRBJ2-1; no firm D call. CDR3 length: 12 residues. Trimming pared 2 bases from V and 6 bases from J, leaving 4 bases between. Germline loops: CDR1 KGHDR, CDR2 SFDVKD. CDR3 loop: CATSDYTNEQFF. CDR3 in DNA: TGTGCCACCAGTGATTATACCAATGAGCAGTTCTTC.

The chain has TRBV20-1 and TRBJ1-5, with TRBD1 identical over 7 bases. The germline gives CDR1 DFQATT, CDR2 SNEGSKA (reference sequence). CDR3 length: 16 residues. V was pared by 5 bases and J by 8 bases, with 18 bases of the junction left unmatched. CDR3 amino acids: CSALRPGDSPLKPQHF. In DNA form, the CDR3 reads TGCAGTGCTCTTCGACCGGGGGACAGTCCCTTGAAGCCCCAGCATTTT.

Details on this clonotype: This may arise from a read error, as a much more abundant clone is one base away. V gene TRBV27 combines with J gene TRBJ2-7; 9 nucleotides line up with TRBD1. Germline CDR1 reads MNHEY; CDR2 reads SMNVEV (reference sequence). The CDR3 contains 14 residues. The CDR3 here is CACSLDRGVYEQYF. The CDR3 region has the DNA TGTGCCTGCAGTCTCGACAGGGGGGTCTACGAGCAGTACTTC.

This clonotype was seen ten or more times. This rearrangement joins TRBV12-3 or TRBV12-4 to TRBJ1-2, with a tentative D call TRBD1 (5 bases). Trimming shortened V by 6 bases and J by 2 bases, and 16 bases separated the two germline ends. The CDR3 is 15 residues long. The CDR3 loop reads CASRGVEDLNYGYTF. CDR3 nucleotide sequence: TGTGCCAGCAGGGGGGTAGAAGACCTGAACTATGGCTACACCTTC.

At least ten counts were recorded for this clonotype. This chain links TRBV27 with TRBJ2-7; D may be TRBD2 (5 bases). The CDR3 is 14 residues long. V was cut by 4 bases and J by 5 bases, with 15 bases left in between. Germline CDR1 reads MNHEY; CDR2 reads SMNVEV (reference sequence). The CDR3 DNA reads as TGTGCCAGCAGTTGGCTAGCAAAACCGGACGAGCAGTACTTC. It codes for CASSWLAKPDEQYF.

A few counts support this clonotype. The CDR3 sequence is CSAPKGQWYTDTQYF. The CDR3 DNA follows: TGCAGTGCTCCCAAAGGGCAGTGGTACACAGATACGCAGTATTTT. The J gene is TRBJ2-3, the V gene TRBV20-1; D gene uncertain. Germline V gene lookup returns CDR1 DFQATT and CDR2 SNEGSKA (reference sequence). The CDR3 sequence is 15 residues long. V was pared by 5 bases and J by 2 bases, with 17 bases between.

Turning to this clonotype: Relative to the germline gene, one junction end is altered; a read error may explain this. This sequence joins TRBV3-1 and TRBJ2-5; 11 bases are shared with TRBD2. From germline, CDR1 is LGHDT and CDR2 YNNKEL (reference sequence). The length of the CDR3 is 18 residues. The CDR3 loop is CASTQPGPGTSGQETQYF. As DNA, the CDR3 is TGTGCCAGCACCCAACCGGGGCCTGGGACTAGCGGCCAAGAGACCCAGTACTTC.

In its sample, this clonotype was seen a few times. The junction shows a germline mismatch at one end, possibly a read error. The chain uses TRBV7-2 and TRBJ2-5, with D perhaps TRBD2 (6 bases). CDR3 length: 14 amino acids. Germline V gene data show CDR1 as SGHTA and CDR2 as FQGNSA. CDR3 region: CASTLAREAETQYF. The CDR3 DNA reads TGTGCCAGCACCTTAGCGAGGGAGGCGGAGACCCAGTACTTC.

The table lists this clonotype with many counts. This chain connects TRBV27 to TRBJ1-2; TRBD1 matches 8 bases. V gave up 6 bases and J gave up 1 base; unmatched junction bases: 7. This CDR3 has 15 amino acids. CDR1 MNHEY and CDR2 SMNVEV come from the germline V gene (reference sequence). CDR3 sequence (DNA): TGTGCCAGCAGCCGGGCAGGGGGCTTTAACTATGGCTACACCTTC. It is translated as CASSRAGGFNYGYTF.